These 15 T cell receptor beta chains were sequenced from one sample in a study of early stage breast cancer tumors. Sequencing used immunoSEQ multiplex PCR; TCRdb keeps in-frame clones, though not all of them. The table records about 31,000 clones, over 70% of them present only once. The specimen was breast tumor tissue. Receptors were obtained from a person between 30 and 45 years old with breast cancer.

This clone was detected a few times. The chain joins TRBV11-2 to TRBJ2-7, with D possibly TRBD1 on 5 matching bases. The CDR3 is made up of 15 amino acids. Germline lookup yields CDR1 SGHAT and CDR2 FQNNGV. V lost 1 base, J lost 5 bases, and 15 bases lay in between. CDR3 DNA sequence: TGTGCCAGCAGCTTAGCCGGCAGGGTTGTAGACGAGCAGTACTTC. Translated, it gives CASSLAGRVVDEQYF.

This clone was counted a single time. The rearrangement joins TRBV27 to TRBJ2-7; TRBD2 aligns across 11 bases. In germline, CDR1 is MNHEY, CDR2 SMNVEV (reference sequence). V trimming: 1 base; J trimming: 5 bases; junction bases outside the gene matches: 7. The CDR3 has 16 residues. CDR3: CASSLFTSGSGDEQYF. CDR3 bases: TGTGCCAGCAGTTTATTCACTAGCGGGAGCGGGGACGAGCAGTACTTC.

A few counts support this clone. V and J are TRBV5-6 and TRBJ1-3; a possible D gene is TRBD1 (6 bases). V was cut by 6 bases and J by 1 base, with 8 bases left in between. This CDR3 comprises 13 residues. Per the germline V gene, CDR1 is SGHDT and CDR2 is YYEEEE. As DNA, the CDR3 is TGTGCCAGCACCACAGGGTCTGGAAACACCATATATTTT. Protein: CASTTGSGNTIYF.

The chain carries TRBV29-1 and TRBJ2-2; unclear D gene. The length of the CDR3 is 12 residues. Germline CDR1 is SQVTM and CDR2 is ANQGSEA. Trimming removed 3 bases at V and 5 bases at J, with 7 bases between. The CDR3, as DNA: TGCAGCGTTGAGCCAGTTACCGGGGAGCTGTTTTTT. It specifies CSVEPVTGELFF.

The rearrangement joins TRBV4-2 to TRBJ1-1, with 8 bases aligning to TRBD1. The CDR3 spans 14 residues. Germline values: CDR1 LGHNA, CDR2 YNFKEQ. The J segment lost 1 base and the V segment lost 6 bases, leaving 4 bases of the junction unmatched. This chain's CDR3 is CASSWDRRNTEAFF. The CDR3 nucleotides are TGTGCCAGCAGTTGGGACAGGCGGAACACTGAAGCTTTCTTT.

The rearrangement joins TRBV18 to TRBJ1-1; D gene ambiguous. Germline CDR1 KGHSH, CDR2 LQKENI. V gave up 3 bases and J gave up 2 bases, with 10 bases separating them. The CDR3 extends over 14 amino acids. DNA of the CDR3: TGTGCCAGCTCACCGTTTCCACAAAACACTGAAGCTTTCTTT. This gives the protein CASSPFPQNTEAFF.

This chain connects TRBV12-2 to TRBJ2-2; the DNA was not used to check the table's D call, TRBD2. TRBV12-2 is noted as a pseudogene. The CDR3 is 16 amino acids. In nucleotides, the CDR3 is TGTGCAAGTCGCTTATCCGGCCCGGGAGTAACCGGGGAGCTGTTTTTT. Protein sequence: CASRLSGPGVTGELFF.

This CDR3 reads CASRGGGETQYF. CDR3 coding DNA: TGCGCCAGCAGAGGCGGGGGGGAGACCCAGTACTTC. This chain joins TRBV5-1 and TRBJ2-5; 8 positions agree with TRBD2. This CDR3 has 12 amino acids. Germline V gene data show CDR1 as SGHRS and CDR2 as YFSETQ. V lost 5 bases to trimming and J lost 5 bases; unmatched junction nucleotides: 2.

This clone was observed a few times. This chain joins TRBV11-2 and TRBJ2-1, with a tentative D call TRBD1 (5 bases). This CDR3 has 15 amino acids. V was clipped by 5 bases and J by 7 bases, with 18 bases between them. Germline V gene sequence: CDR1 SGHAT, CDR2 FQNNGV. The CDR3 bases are TGTGCCAGCAGCCCGATCGGACACTCCAGGAATGAGCAGTTCTTC. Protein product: CASSPIGHSRNEQFF.

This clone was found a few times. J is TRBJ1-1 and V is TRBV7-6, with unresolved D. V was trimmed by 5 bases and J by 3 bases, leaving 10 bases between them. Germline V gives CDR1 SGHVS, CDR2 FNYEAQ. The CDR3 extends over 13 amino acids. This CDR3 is CASSVRVDTEAFF. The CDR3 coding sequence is TGTGCCAGCAGCGTTAGAGTGGACACTGAAGCTTTCTTT. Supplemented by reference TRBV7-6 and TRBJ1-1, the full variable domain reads GAGVSQSPRYKVTKRGQDVALRCDPISGHVSLYWYRQALGQGPEFLTYFNYEAQQDKSGLPNDRFSAERPEGSISTLTIQRTEQRDSAMYRCASSVRVDTEAFFGQGTRLTVV.

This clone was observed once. CDR3 in amino acids: CASSLLREPGELFF. The DNA for the CDR3 is TGTGCCAGCAGCTTATTGCGGGAGCCCGGGGAGCTGTTTTTT. V and J are TRBV7-6 and TRBJ2-2, with 7 bases matching TRBD2. The J segment lost 6 bases and the V segment lost 2 bases, leaving 3 bases of the junction unmatched. The CDR3 covers 14 residues. Germline-derived CDR1 and CDR2 are SGHVS and FNYEAQ.

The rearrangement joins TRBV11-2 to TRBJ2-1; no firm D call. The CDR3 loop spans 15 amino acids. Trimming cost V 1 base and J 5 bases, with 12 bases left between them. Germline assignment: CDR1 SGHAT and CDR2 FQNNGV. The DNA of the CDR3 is TGTGCCAGCAGCTTAGCCGAACCTAGTAACAATGAGCAGTTCTTC. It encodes CASSLAEPSNNEQFF. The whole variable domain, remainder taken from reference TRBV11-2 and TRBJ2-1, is EAGVAQSPRYKIIEKRQSVAFWCNPISGHATLYWYQQILGQGPKLLIQFQNNGVVDDSQLPKDRFSAERLKGVDSTLKIQPAKLEDSAVYLCASSLAEPSNNEQFFGPGTRLTVL.

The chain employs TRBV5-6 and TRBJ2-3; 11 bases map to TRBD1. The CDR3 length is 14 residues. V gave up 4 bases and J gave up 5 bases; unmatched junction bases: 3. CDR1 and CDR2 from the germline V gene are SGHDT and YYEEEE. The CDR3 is CASSVGQGVDTQYF. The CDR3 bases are TGTGCCAGCAGCGTGGGACAGGGGGTAGATACGCAGTATTTT.

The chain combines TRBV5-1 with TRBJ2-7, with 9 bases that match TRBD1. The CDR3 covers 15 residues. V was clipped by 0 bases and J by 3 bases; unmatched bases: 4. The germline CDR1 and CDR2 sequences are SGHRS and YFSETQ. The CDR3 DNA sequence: TGCGCCAGCAGCTTGGACAGGGGGCAAATCTACGAGCAGTACTTC. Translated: CASSLDRGQIYEQYF.

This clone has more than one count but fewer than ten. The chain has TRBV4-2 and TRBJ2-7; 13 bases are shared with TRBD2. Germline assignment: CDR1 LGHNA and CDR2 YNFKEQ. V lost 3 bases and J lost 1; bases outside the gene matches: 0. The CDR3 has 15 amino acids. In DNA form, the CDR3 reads TGTGCCAGCAGCCAGGGACTAGCGGGATCCTACGAGCAGTACTTC. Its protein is CASSQGLAGSYEQYF.